This T cell receptor beta chain is drawn from a study of T cells in Graves' hyperthyroidism and ophthalmopathy. From RNA transcripts, TCR beta CDR3 regions were amplified. In the first-round RT-PCR of the TCR CDR3, the HTBI primer set was used. TCRdb reprocessed the multiplex PCR reads with MiXCR, giving one entry per CDR3 protein. The sample shows around 760,000 distinct CDR3 sequences, roughly a third of them seen only once. Germline CDR1 reads MGHRA; CDR2 reads YSYEKL. V was pared by 0 bases and J by 5 bases, with 20 bases between. This CDR3 has 17 residues. Not enrolled were patients with uncontrolled infection, other autoimmune disease, pregnancy or lactation.

The clonotype was recovered from a woman in her thirties or forties with Graves' hyperthyroidism. J is TRBJ2-7 and V is TRBV4-1; possibly TRBD1 for D (5 bases). The sequencing input was blood. The CDR3 DNA sequence: TGCGCCAGCAGCCAAGAACCCTCTAGGGGTCCCATAGACGAGCAGTACTTC. This translates into CASSQEPSRGPIDEQYF.